What follows are 6 T cell receptor beta chains derived from one specimen sequenced in a study of blood T cell repertoires in COVID-19. Method: immunoSEQ multiplex PCR; TCRdb's copy keeps in-frame clones and lacks some. The table has approximately 210,000 clones, less than 90% seen once. The sequencing input was peripheral blood. The receptor set was obtained from a human donor in a cohort sampled during active COVID-19.

Worth noting for this clone: Other DNA sequences from this sample encode an identical CDR3 as well. V usage is TRBV7-8 and J usage is TRBJ1-1, with TRBD1 identical over 11 bases. Germline CDR1 reads SGHVS; CDR2 reads FQNEAQ. The CDR3 is 14 residues long. The junction had 2 bases not matched to a gene; V was cut back by 5 bases and J by 3 bases. The CDR3 loop reads CASSLGQGDTEAFF. CDR3 in DNA: TGTGCCAGCAGCCTGGGACAGGGGGACACTGAAGCTTTCTTT.

This chain joins TRBV5-1 and TRBJ1-1; weak D call: TRBD1 (5 bases). Trimming pared 6 bases from V and 0 bases from J, leaving 15 bases between. There are 15 residues in the CDR3. CDR1 and CDR2 (germline): SGHRS, YFSETQ. In nucleotides, the CDR3 is TGCGCCAGCACATCCCTCGGGGGAGTGAACACTGAAGCTTTCTTT. Protein: CASTSLGGVNTEAFF.

The chain couples TRBV28 to TRBJ2-7; TRBD1 might be the D (6 bases). V was trimmed by 5 bases and J by 8 bases, leaving 22 bases between them. Germline CDR1 is MDHEN and CDR2 is SYDVKM. This CDR3 contains 15 residues. CDR3 region: CASSPAGAPPTKQYV. Here the CDR3 DNA reads TGTGCCAGCAGTCCGGCAGGGGCCCCCCCTACGAAGCAGTACGTC.

The chain combines TRBV24-1 with TRBJ2-2; D may be TRBD1 (5 bases). The V gene lost 3 bases and the J gene lost 9 bases, with 19 bases spanning the gap. The CDR3 length is 16 residues. Per germline, CDR1 KGHDR and CDR2 SFDVKD. The CDR3 nucleotides read TGTGCCACCAGTGATGGTCTCAGGCAGGGCGAAAGGGAGCTGTTTTTT. Protein product: CATSDGLRQGERELFF.

The chain uses TRBV7-9 and TRBJ1-1, with D unresolved. The CDR3 extends over 14 amino acids. Germline-derived CDR1 and CDR2 are SEHNR and FQNEAQ (reference sequence). Trimming removed 0 bases from V and 2 bases from J, with 7 bases in between. The CDR3 loop reads CASSLAGRNTEAFF. The CDR3 region has the DNA TGTGCCAGCAGCTTAGCGGGGAGAAACACTGAAGCTTTCTTT.

This clone was observed once. This chain links TRBV27 with TRBJ1-2; 9 bases match TRBD1. CDR1 MNHEY and CDR2 SMNVEV come from the germline V gene (reference sequence). The CDR3 sequence is 16 residues long. Trimming cost V 4 bases and J 3 bases; bases outside gene matches: 9. DNA of the CDR3: TGTGCCAGCAGTTACAACCCAGGACAGGGGCACTATGGCTACACCTTC. Translated: CASSYNPGQGHYGYTF.